Many counts were recorded for the clone carrying this TCR beta chain. These data come from a study of T cells after yellow fever vaccination. In the study overall: Any fraction with a low cell number was prepared using SMART-Seq v4 Ultra Low Input.

The germline gives CDR1 DFQATT, CDR2 SNEGSKA (reference sequence). V lost 7 bases and J lost 2, with 8 bases in between. The CDR3 length is 12 residues. TCRdb reprocessed the 5' RACE reads with MiXCR, giving one entry per CDR3 protein. This sample has 200,000 to 300,000 distinct CDR3 sequences, with about 7% found just once. Sequenced material: CD4+ T cells sorted from PBMCs, taken 15 days after the yellow fever booster vaccination. This TCR came from a man aged 25 to 40 who received the YFV17D yellow fever vaccine. V is TRBV20-1 and J is TRBJ2-2; D unresolved. CDR3 region: CSVSRNTGELFF. The CDR3 bases are TGCAGTGTGTCCAGAAACACCGGGGAGCTGTTTTTT.